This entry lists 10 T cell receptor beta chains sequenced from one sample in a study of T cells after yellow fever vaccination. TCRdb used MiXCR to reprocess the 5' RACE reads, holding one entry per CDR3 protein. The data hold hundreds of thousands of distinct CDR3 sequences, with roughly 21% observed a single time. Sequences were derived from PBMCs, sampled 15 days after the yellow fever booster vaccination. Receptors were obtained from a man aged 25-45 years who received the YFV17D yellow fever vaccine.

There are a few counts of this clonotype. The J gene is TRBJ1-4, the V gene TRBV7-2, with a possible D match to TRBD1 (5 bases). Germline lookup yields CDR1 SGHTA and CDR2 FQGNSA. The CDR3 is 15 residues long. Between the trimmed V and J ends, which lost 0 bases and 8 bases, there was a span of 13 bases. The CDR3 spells CASSLALFRGEKLFF. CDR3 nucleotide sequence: TGTGCCAGCAGCTTAGCGCTCTTTCGGGGGGAAAAACTGTTTTTT. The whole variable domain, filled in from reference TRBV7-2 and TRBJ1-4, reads GAGVSQSPSNKVTEKGKDVELRCDPISGHTALYWYRQSLGQGLEFLIYFQGNSAPDKSGLPSDRFSAERTGGSVSTLTIQRTQQEDSAVYLCASSLALFRGEKLFFGSGTQLSVL.

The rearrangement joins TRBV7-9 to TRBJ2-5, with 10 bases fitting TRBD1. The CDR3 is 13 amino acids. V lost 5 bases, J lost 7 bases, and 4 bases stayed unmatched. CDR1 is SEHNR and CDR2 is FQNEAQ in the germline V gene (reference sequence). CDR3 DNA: TGTGCCAGCAGCGGTGGACAGGGGGTGACCCAGTACTTC. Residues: CASSGGQGVTQYF.

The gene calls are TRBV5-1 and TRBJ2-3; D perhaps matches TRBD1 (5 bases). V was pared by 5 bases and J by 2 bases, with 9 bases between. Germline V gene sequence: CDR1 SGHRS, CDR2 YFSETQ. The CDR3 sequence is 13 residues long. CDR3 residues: CASSTGDTDTQYF. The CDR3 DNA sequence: TGCGCCAGCAGTACAGGTGACACAGATACGCAGTATTTT.

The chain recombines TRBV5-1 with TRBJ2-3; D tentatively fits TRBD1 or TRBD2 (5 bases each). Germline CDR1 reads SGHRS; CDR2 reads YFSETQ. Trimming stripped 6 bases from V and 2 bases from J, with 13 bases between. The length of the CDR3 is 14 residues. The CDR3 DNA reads TGCGCCAGCACCCGTGGGGGTACCACAGATACGCAGTATTTT. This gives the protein CASTRGGTTDTQYF.

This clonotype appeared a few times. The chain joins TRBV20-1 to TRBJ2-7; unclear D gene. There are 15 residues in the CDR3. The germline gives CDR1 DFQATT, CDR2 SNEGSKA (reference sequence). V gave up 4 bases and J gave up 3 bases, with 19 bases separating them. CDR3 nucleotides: TGCAGTGCTACTAACCCACGGGTTGACGGCTACGAGCAGTACTTC. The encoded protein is CSATNPRVDGYEQYF.

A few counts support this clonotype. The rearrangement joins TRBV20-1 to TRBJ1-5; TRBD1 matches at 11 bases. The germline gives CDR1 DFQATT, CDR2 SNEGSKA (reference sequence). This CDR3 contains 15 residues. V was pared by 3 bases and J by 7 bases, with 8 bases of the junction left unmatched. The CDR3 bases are TGCAGTGCTAGTCGGACAGGGGGCGCGAGACAGCCCCAGCATTTT. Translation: CSASRTGGARQPQHF.

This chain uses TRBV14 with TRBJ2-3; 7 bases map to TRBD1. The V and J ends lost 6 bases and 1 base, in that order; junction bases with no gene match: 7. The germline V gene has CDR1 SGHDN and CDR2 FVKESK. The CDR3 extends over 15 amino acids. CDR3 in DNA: TGTGCCAGCAGTCTAACAGGGGCCGGCACAGATACGCAGTATTTT. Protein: CASSLTGAGTDTQYF. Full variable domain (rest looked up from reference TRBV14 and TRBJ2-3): EAGVTQFPSHSVIEKGQTVTLRCDPISGHDNLYWYRRVMGKEIKFLLHFVKESKQDESGMPNNRFLAERTGGTYSTLKVQPAELEDSGVYFCASSLTGAGTDTQYFGPGTRLTVL.

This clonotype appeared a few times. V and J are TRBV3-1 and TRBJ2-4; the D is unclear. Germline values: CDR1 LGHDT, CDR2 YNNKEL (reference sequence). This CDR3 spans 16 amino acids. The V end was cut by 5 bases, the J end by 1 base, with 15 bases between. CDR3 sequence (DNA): TGTGCCAGCAGCTTCCTAGGCCGAGGTGCCAAAAACATTCAGTACTTC. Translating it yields CASSFLGRGAKNIQYF. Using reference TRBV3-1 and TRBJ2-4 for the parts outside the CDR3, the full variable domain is DTAVSQTPKYLVTQMGNDKSIKCEQNLGHDTMYWYKQDSKKFLKIMFSYNNKELIINETVPNRFSPKSPDKAHLNLHINSLELGDSAVYFCASSFLGRGAKNIQYFGAGTRLSVL.

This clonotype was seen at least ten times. CDR3 sequence reads: CASSRDTGELFF. As DNA, the CDR3 is TGTGCCAGCTCGAGAGACACCGGGGAGCTGTTTTTT. V gene TRBV7-3 combines with J gene TRBJ2-2; the D is unclear. In germline, CDR1 is SGHTA, CDR2 FQGTGA. The length of the CDR3 is 12 residues. Trimming cost V 8 bases and J 3 bases, with 7 bases left between them.

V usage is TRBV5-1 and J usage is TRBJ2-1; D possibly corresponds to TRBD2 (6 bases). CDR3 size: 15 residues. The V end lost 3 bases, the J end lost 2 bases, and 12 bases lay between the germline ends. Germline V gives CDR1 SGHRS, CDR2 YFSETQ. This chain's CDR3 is CASSYTEGPYNEQFF. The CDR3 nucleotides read TGCGCCAGCAGCTACACGGAGGGGCCCTACAATGAGCAGTTCTTC. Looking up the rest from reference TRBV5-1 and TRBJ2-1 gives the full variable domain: KAGVTQTPRYLIKTRGQQVTLSCSPISGHRSVSWYQQTPGQGLQFLFEYFSETQRNKGNFPGRFSGRQFSNSRSEMNVSTLELGDSALYLCASSYTEGPYNEQFFGPGTRLTVL.